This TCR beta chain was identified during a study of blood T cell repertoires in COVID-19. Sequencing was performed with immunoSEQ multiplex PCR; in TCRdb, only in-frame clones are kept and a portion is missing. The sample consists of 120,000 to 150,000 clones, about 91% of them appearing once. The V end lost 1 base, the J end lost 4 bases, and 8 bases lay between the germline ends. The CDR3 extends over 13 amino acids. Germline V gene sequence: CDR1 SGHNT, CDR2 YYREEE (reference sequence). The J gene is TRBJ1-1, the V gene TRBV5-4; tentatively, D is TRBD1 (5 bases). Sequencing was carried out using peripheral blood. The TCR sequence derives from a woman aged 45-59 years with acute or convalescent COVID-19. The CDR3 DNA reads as TGTGCCAGCAGCTTGCCAGGGTTCACTGAAGCTTTCTTT. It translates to CASSLPGFTEAFF.